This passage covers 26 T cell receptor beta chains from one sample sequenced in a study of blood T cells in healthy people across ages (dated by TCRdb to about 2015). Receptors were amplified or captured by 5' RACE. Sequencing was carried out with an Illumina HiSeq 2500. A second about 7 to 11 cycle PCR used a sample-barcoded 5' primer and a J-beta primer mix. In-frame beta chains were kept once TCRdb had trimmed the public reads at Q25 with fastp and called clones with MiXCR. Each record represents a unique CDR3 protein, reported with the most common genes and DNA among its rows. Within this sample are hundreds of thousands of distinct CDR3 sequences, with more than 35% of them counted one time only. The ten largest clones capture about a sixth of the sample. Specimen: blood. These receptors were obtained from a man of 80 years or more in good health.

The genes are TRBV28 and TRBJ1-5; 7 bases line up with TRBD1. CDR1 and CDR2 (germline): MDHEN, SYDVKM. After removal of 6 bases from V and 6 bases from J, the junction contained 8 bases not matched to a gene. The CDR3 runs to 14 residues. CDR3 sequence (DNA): TGTGCCAGCAGCCTTAAGGGGGCGGTTCAGCCCCAGCATTTT. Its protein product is CASSLKGAVQPQHF.

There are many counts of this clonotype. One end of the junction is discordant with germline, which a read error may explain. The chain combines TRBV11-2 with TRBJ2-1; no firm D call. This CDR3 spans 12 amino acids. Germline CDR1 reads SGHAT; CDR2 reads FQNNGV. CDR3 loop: CASSLVGNEQFF. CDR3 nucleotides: TGTGCCAGCAGTTTAGTCGGAAATGAGCAGTTCTTC.

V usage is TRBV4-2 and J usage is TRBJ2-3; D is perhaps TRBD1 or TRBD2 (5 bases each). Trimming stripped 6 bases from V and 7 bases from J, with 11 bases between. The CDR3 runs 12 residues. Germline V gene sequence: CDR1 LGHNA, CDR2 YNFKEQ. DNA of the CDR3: TGTGCCAGCAGTCAGAGGGACCATACGCAGTATTTT. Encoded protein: CASSQRDHTQYF.

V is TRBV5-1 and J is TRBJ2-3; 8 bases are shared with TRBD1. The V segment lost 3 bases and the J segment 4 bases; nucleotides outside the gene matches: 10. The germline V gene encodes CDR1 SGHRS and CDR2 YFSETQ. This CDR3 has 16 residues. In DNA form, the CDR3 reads TGCGCCAGCAGCTCTCGGCAGGGGGCGAGTTCAGATACGCAGTATTTT. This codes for CASSSRQGASSDTQYF.

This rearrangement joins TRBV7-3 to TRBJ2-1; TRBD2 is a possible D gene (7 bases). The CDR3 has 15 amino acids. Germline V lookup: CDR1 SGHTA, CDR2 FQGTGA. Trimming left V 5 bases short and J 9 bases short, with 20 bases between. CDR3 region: CASSLNGGAQFEQFF. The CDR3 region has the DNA TGTGCCAGCAGCCTCAATGGGGGGGCACAATTTGAGCAGTTCTTC.

CDR3 sequence (DNA): TGTGCCAGTAGTATCGGACAGGGAGGCCAGCCCCAGCATTTT. This encodes CASSIGQGGQPQHF. The genes are TRBV19 and TRBJ1-5, with TRBD1 matching over 8 bases. Germline values: CDR1 LNHDA, CDR2 SQIVND (reference sequence). The CDR3 is 14 amino acids. Trimming removed 3 bases from V and 7 bases from J; junction bases left unmatched: 5.

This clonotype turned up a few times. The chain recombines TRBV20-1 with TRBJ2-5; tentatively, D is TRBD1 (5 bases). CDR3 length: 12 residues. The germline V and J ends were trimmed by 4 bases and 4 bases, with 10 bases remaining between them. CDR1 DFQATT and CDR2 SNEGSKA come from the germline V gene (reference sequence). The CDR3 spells CSAIGRAETQYF. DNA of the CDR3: TGCAGTGCTATTGGCAGGGCAGAGACCCAGTACTTC.

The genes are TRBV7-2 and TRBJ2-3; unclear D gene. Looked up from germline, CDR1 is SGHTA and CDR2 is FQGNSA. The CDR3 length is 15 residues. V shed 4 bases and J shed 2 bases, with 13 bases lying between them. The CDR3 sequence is CASSSRDIHTDTQYF. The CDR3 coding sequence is TGTGCCAGCAGCTCGAGAGACATACACACAGATACGCAGTATTTT. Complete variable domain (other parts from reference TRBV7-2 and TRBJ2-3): GAGVSQSPSNKVTEKGKDVELRCDPISGHTALYWYRQSLGQGLEFLIYFQGNSAPDKSGLPSDRFSAERTGGSVSTLTIQRTQQEDSAVYLCASSSRDIHTDTQYFGPGTRLTVL.

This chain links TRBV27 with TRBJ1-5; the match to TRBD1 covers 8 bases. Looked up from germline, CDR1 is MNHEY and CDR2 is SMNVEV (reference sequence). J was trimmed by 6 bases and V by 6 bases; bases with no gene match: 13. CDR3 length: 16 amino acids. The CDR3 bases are TGTGCCAGCAGCCAAACCATCTCAGGGGGCGGTCAGCCCCAGCATTTT. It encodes CASSQTISGGGQPQHF.

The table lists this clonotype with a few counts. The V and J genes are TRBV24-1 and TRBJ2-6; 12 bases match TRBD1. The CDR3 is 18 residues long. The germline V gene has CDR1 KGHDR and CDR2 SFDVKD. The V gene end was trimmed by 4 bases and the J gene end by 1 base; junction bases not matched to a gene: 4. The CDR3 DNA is TGTGCCACCAGTGACGGGACAGGGGGCACGTCTGGGGCCAACGTCCTGACTTTC. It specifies CATSDGTGGTSGANVLTF.

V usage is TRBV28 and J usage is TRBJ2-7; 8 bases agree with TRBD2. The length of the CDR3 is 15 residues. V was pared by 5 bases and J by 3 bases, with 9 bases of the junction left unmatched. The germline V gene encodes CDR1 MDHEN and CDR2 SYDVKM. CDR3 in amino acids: CASSLTLAGSYEQYF. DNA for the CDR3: TGTGCCAGCAGTCTAACCCTAGCGGGTAGCTACGAGCAGTACTTC. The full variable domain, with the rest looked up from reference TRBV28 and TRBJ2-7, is DVKVTQSSRYLVKRTGEKVFLECVQDMDHENMFWYRQDPGLGLRLIYFSYDVKMKEKGDIPEGYSVSREKKERFSLILESASTNQTSMYLCASSLTLAGSYEQYFGPGTRLTVT.

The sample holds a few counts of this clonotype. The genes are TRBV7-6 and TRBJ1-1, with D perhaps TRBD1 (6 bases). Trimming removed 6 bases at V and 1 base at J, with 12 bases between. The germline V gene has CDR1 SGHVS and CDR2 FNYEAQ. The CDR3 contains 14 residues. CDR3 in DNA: TGTGCCAGCAGAGAGAGGGGGGGGAACACTGAAGCTTTCTTT. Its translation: CASRERGGNTEAFF.

In DNA form, the CDR3 reads TGTGCCAGCACCGGGGGGGGAGCCTACAATGAGCAGTTCTTC. It translates to CASTGGGAYNEQFF. The chain recombines TRBV6-1 with TRBJ2-1, with 8 bases aligning to TRBD2. Losses at the gene ends were 7 bases for V and 2 bases for J; bases not matched to a gene: 4. The germline V gene has CDR1 MNHNS and CDR2 SASEGT. The CDR3 sequence is 14 residues long.

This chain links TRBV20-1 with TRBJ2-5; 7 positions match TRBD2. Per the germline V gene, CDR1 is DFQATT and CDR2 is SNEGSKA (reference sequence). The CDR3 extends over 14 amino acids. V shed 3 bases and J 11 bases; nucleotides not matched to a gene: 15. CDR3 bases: TGCAGTGCTAGTGCTAGCGGAGAGTACAATGAGCAGTACTTC. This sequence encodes CSASASGEYNEQYF.

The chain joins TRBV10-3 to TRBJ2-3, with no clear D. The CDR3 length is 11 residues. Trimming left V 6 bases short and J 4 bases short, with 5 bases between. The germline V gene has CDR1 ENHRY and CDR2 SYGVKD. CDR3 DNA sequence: TGTGCCATCAGGGCCGCAGATACGCAGTATTTT. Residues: CAIRAADTQYF.

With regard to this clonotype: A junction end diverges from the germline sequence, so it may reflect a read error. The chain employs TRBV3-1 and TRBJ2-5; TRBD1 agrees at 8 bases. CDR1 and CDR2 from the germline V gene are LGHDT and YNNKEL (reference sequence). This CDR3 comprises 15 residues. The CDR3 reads CASSQGGQGKEAQYF. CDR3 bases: TGTGCCAGCAGCCAAGGAGGACAGGGAAAAGAGGCCCAGTACTTC.

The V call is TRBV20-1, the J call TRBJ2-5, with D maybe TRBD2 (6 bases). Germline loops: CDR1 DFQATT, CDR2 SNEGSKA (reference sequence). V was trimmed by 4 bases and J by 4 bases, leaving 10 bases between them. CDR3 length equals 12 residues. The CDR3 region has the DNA TGCAGTGCTATTAGCGGTGGAGAGACCCAGTACTTC. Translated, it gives CSAISGGETQYF.

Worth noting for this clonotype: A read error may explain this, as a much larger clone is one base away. Here the CDR3 DNA reads TGCGCCAGCAGCGTGTGGACAGACCAAGAGACCCAGTACTTC. As protein: CASSVWTDQETQYF. The chain links TRBV5-1 to TRBJ2-5; TRBD1 is a possible D gene (6 bases). Trimming pared 4 bases from V and 0 bases from J, leaving 10 bases between. CDR1 is SGHRS, CDR2 YFSETQ, per germline. There are 14 residues in the CDR3.

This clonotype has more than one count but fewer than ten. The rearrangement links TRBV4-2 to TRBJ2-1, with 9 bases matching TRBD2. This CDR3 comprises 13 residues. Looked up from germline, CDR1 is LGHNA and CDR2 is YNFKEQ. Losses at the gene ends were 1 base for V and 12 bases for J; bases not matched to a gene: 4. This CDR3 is CASSQVQRGVQFF. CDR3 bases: TGTGCCAGCAGCCAAGTCCAGCGGGGGGTGCAGTTCTTC.

CDR3 in DNA: TGTGCCAGCGGCCCCGGAGGTAGCGGGAAAAATTCCTACGAGCAGTACTTC. Translation: CASGPGGSGKNSYEQYF. The chain carries TRBV7-2 and TRBJ2-7; 8 nucleotides align to TRBD2. V shed 8 bases, J shed 1 base, and the junction held 16 bases outside the gene matches. The CDR3 is 17 amino acids. In germline, CDR1 is SGHTA, CDR2 FQGNSA.

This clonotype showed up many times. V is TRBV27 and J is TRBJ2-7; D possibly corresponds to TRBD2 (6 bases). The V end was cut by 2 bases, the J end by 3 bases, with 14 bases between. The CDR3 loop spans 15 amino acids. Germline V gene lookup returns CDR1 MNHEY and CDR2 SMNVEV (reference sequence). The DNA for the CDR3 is TGTGCCAGCAGTTTAGGACCCGGGAGTATCTACGAGCAGTACTTC. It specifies CASSLGPGSIYEQYF.

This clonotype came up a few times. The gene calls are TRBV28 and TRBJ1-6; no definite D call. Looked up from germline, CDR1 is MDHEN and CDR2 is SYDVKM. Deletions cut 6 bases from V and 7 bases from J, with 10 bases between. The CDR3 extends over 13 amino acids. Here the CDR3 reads CASSSRPNSPLHF. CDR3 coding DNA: TGTGCCAGCAGCTCCAGACCGAATTCACCCCTCCACTTT. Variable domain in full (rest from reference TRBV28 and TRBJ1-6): DVKVTQSSRYLVKRTGEKVFLECVQDMDHENMFWYRQDPGLGLRLIYFSYDVKMKEKGDIPEGYSVSREKKERFSLILESASTNQTSMYLCASSSRPNSPLHFGNGTRLTVT.

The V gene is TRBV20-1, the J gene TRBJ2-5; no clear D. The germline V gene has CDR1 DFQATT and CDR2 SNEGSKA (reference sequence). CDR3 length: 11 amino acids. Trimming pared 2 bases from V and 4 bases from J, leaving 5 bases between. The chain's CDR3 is CSARTLETQYF. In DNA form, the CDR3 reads TGCAGTGCTAGAACCTTAGAGACCCAGTACTTC.

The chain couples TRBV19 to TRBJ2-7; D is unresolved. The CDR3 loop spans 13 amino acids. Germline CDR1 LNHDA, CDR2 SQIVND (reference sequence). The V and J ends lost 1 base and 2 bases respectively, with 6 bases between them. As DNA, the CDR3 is TGTGCCAGTAGTATAGTCCCGGCCTACGAGCAGTACTTC. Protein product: CASSIVPAYEQYF. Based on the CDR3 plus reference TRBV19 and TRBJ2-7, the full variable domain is DGGITQSPKYLFRKEGQNVTLSCEQNLNHDAMYWYRQDPGQGLRLIYYSQIVNDFQKGDIAEGYSVSREKKESFPLTVTSAQKNPTAFYLCASSIVPAYEQYFGPGTRLTVT.

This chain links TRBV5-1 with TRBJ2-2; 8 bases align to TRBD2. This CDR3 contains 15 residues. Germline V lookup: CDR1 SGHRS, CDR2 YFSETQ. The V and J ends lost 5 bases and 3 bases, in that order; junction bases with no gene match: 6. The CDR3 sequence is CASRRGLGYTGELFF. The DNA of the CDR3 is TGCGCCAGCAGAAGGGGACTAGGTTACACCGGGGAGCTGTTTTTT. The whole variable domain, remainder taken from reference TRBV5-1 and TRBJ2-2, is KAGVTQTPRYLIKTRGQQVTLSCSPISGHRSVSWYQQTPGQGLQFLFEYFSETQRNKGNFPGRFSGRQFSNSRSEMNVSTLELGDSALYLCASRRGLGYTGELFFGEGSRLTVL.

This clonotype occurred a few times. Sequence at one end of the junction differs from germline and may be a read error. The CDR3 DNA is TGTGCCAGCACCCCGACGTGGGCAGATACGGAGTATTTT. Translated: CASTPTWADTEYF. V gene TRBV12-3 or TRBV12-4 combines with J gene TRBJ2-3; D gene ambiguous. The CDR3 loop spans 13 amino acids.